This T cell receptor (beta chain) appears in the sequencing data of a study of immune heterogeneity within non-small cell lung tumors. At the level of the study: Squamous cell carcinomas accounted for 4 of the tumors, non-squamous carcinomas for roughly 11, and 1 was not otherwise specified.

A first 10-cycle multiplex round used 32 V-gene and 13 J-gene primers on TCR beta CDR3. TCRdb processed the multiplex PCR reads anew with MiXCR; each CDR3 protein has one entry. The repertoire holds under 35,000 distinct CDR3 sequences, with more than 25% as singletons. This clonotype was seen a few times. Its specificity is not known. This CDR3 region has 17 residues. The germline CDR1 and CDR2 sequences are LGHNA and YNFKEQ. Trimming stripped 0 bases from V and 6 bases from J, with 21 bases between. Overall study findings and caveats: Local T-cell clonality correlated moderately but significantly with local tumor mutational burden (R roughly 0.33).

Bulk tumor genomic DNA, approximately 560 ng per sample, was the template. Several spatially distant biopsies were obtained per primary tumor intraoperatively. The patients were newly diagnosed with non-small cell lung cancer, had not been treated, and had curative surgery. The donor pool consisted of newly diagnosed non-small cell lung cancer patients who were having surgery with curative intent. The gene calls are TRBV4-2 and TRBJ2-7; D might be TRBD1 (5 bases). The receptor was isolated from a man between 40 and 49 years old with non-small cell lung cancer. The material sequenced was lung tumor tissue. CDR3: CASSQDQGASMWSEQYF. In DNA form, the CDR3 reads TGTGCCAGCAGCCAAGATCAAGGGGCGTCTATGTGGTCCGAGCAGTACTTC.